Below are 21 T cell receptor beta chains sequenced from a single sample in a study of human T cells and chemical hapten exposure. The time point is: patch test 1, 2 weeks after DPC sensitization. The treatment denotes: therapeutic diphenylcyclopropenone sensitization with weekly scalp DPC. Each CDR3 protein is one row after TCRdb ran MiXCR on the RACE reads. Of around 77,000 distinct CDR3 sequences in the sample, around 10% are singletons; the top ten hold around 3.3%. Sequencing used whole blood, obtained in connection with sensitization to the hapten diphenylcyclopropenone (DPC). The receptors stem from a woman between 35 and 50 years old with alopecia areata. Some clones in this sample may be carry-over from other donors' samples.

The gene calls are TRBV7-2 and TRBJ2-3; 9 bases line up with TRBD1. This CDR3 comprises 14 residues. Germline V lookup: CDR1 SGHTA, CDR2 FQGNSA. Germline trimming cut 5 bases from V and 3 bases from J; bases unmatched to any gene: 3. The CDR3, as DNA: TGTGCCAGCAGCCATGGACAGGGGACAGATACGCAGTATTTT. Amino acid sequence: CASSHGQGTDTQYF. Full variable domain (remainder filled in from reference TRBV7-2 and TRBJ2-3): GAGVSQSPSNKVTEKGKDVELRCDPISGHTALYWYRQSLGQGLEFLIYFQGNSAPDKSGLPSDRFSAERTGGSVSTLTIQRTQQEDSAVYLCASSHGQGTDTQYFGPGTRLTVL.

V usage is TRBV10-2 and J usage is TRBJ2-7, with 7 bases that match TRBD1. Trimming removed 5 bases from V and 5 bases from J; junction bases left unmatched: 6. Germline CDR1 and CDR2: WSHSY and SAAADI. The CDR3 has 13 residues. The CDR3 loop is CASSRGQVDEQYF. In DNA form, the CDR3 reads TGCGCCAGCAGTCGCGGACAGGTCGACGAGCAGTACTTC.

This clonotype was observed many times. The chain combines TRBV29-1 with TRBJ2-1; maybe TRBD2 (6 bases). The CDR3 contains 14 residues. CDR1 SQVTM and CDR2 ANQGSEA come from the germline V gene. The V gene lost 5 bases and the J gene lost 0 bases, with 11 bases spanning the gap. CDR3 sequence (DNA): TGCAGCGTTTTAGCGGTAAGCTCCTACAATGAGCAGTTCTTC. Its translation: CSVLAVSSYNEQFF.

This clonotype was seen ten or more times. The chain carries TRBV4-3 and TRBJ1-5, with TRBD1 identical over 8 bases. V dropped 0 bases and J dropped 1; count of bases not matched to a gene: 2. This CDR3 comprises 16 residues. The V gene's germline CDR1 is LGHNA and CDR2 YSLEER. The CDR3 here is CASSQDQGASNQPQHF. The CDR3 DNA is TGCGCCAGCAGCCAAGATCAGGGGGCAAGCAATCAGCCCCAGCATTTT.

This clonotype was seen only a few times. The chain is built from TRBV7-6 and TRBJ1-3, with 8 positions matching TRBD1. The CDR3 is 15 amino acids. J was trimmed by 4 bases and V by 4 bases; bases with no gene match: 6. Germline V gives CDR1 SGHVS, CDR2 FNYEAQ. CDR3 region: CASSWRQGSGNTIYF. For the CDR3, the DNA is TGTGCCAGCAGCTGGAGACAGGGGTCGGGAAACACCATATATTTT. Looking up the rest from reference TRBV7-6 and TRBJ1-3 gives the full variable domain: GAGVSQSPRYKVTKRGQDVALRCDPISGHVSLYWYRQALGQGPEFLTYFNYEAQQDKSGLPNDRFSAERPEGSISTLTIQRTEQRDSAMYRCASSWRQGSGNTIYFGEGSWLTVV.

The table lists this clonotype with many counts. V is TRBV11-1 and J is TRBJ1-2, with D unresolved. V was clipped by 5 bases and J by 0 bases, with 22 bases between them. Germline CDR1 reads SGHAT; CDR2 reads FQDESV (reference sequence). The CDR3 extends over 18 amino acids. The CDR3 region is CASSPIGEDAYSNYGYTF. The DNA for the CDR3 is TGTGCCAGCAGCCCGATCGGGGAAGACGCCTACTCTAACTATGGCTACACCTTC. Based on the CDR3 plus reference TRBV11-1 and TRBJ1-2, the full variable domain is EAEVAQSPRYKITEKSQAVAFWCDPISGHATLYWYRQILGQGPELLVQFQDESVVDDSQLPKDRFSAERLKGVDSTLKIQPAELGDSAMYLCASSPIGEDAYSNYGYTFGSGTRLTVV.

Ten or more counts support this clonotype. The rearrangement joins TRBV6-2 or TRBV6-3 to TRBJ2-2; D not certain. V was clipped by 7 bases and J by 6 bases, with 6 bases between them. CDR3 length equals 11 residues. CDR1 is MNHEY and CDR2 is SVGEGT in the germline V gene. The CDR3 bases are TGTGCCAGCACCGCGGCCGGGGAGCTGTTTTTT. Translated: CASTAAGELFF.

This clonotype appeared many times. This sequence joins TRBV12-3 or TRBV12-4 and TRBJ2-2; perhaps TRBD1 as D (6 bases). This CDR3 comprises 15 residues. V lost 9 bases and J lost 7, with 21 bases in between. The CDR3 protein is CASRVGQGKVGELFF. The CDR3 DNA is TGTGCCAGTAGGGTGGGCCAGGGGAAAGTCGGGGAGCTGTTTTTT.

At least ten counts were recorded for this clonotype. V is TRBV11-2 and J is TRBJ2-5; TRBD2 agrees at 9 bases. V lost 0 bases, J lost 0 bases, and 11 bases stayed unmatched. Germline V gene sequence: CDR1 SGHAT, CDR2 FQNNGV. The CDR3 extends over 19 amino acids. CDR3: CASSLDRAGGPPHQETQYF. In nucleotides, the CDR3 is TGTGCCAGCAGCTTAGACCGAGCGGGGGGACCCCCCCACCAAGAGACCCAGTACTTC.

This clonotype was counted at least ten times. V and J are TRBV4-2 and TRBJ2-4; D possibly matches TRBD1 or TRBD2 (6 bases each). V shed 1 base and J shed 7 bases, with 14 bases lying between them. The CDR3 loop spans 15 amino acids. Germline lookup yields CDR1 LGHNA and CDR2 YNFKEQ. Here the CDR3 DNA reads TGTGCCAGCAGCCAAGCGGACGGGGGCGGCAACATTCAGTACTTC. Translation: CASSQADGGGNIQYF.

A few counts support this clonotype. The rearrangement joins TRBV7-2 to TRBJ2-5; tentative D call: TRBD1 (6 bases). Trimming took 6 bases from V and 4 from J, leaving 21 bases between them. The germline V gene encodes CDR1 SGHTA and CDR2 FQGNSA. This CDR3 region has 16 residues. The CDR3 sequence is CASSSGVRSTRETQYF. For the CDR3, the DNA is TGTGCCAGCAGTTCAGGGGTGCGGTCGACCCGAGAGACCCAGTACTTC.

V is TRBV5-1 and J is TRBJ1-4; the D is unclear. CDR1 and CDR2 (germline): SGHRS, YFSETQ. The CDR3 extends over 14 amino acids. Trimming took 2 bases from V and 4 from J, leaving 9 bases between them. The CDR3 sequence: CASSLGRNNEKLFF. The DNA for the CDR3 is TGCGCCAGCAGCTTAGGACGGAATAATGAAAAACTGTTTTTT.

This clonotype was observed many times. V and J are TRBV12-3 or TRBV12-4 and TRBJ2-3, with 12 bases aligning to TRBD2. V was pared by 0 bases and J by 10 bases, with 17 bases of the junction left unmatched. There are 19 residues in the CDR3. This chain's CDR3 is CASSLALLAGGPAFGAQYF. CDR3 sequence (DNA): TGTGCCAGCAGTTTAGCCCTACTAGCGGGGGGACCAGCATTTGGGGCGCAGTATTTT.

This clonotype was detected many times. The chain couples TRBV20-1 to TRBJ1-2, with TRBD1 matching over 10 bases. Germline values: CDR1 DFQATT, CDR2 SNEGSKA (reference sequence). V lost 2 bases to trimming and J lost 3 bases; unmatched junction nucleotides: 6. This CDR3 comprises 15 residues. CDR3 amino acids: CSARSDRGHDYGYTF. The CDR3 DNA reads as TGCAGTGCTAGAAGCGACAGGGGGCATGACTATGGCTACACCTTC.

Ten or more counts support this clonotype. J is TRBJ2-1 and V is TRBV24-1; no definite D call. Per the germline V gene, CDR1 is KGHDR and CDR2 is SFDVKD. This CDR3 region has 14 residues. Between the trimmed V and J ends, which lost 0 bases and 7 bases, there was a span of 9 bases. The CDR3 coding sequence is TGTGCCACCAGTGATTTGAGGCAGGTAAATGAGCAGTTCTTC. Residues: CATSDLRQVNEQFF.

This clonotype has ten or more counts. The CDR3 is CASIRGGGETQYF. The CDR3 bases are TGTGCCAGCATTCGCGGGGGAGGAGAGACCCAGTACTTC. The chain has TRBV6-2 or TRBV6-3 and TRBJ2-5; 7 positions agree with TRBD2. After removal of 7 bases from V and 4 bases from J, the junction contained 6 bases not matched to a gene. This CDR3 spans 13 amino acids. Germline CDR1 MNHEY, CDR2 SVGEGT.

This clonotype showed up just a few times. This chain links TRBV12-3 or TRBV12-4 with TRBJ2-5; 10 positions match TRBD2. The CDR3 is made up of 15 amino acids. J was trimmed by 5 bases and V by 4 bases; bases with no gene match: 7. Written as DNA, the CDR3 is TGTGCCAGCAGTTCCCTAGCGGGGGAAGGGGAGACCCAGTACTTC. It codes for CASSSLAGEGETQYF.

This clonotype was found a few times. The chain carries TRBV4-1 and TRBJ1-5; 7 bases align to TRBD1. Trimming took 4 bases from V and 4 from J; bases not matched to a gene: 19. The CDR3 length is 19 residues. CDR1 is MGHRA, CDR2 YSYEKL, per germline. The CDR3 loop reads CASSRDPGQLSGGNQPQHF. CDR3 coding DNA: TGCGCCAGCAGCCGAGATCCGGGACAGCTTTCGGGGGGGAATCAGCCCCAGCATTTT.

The CDR3 sequence is CASRWGMAVSNQPQHF. As DNA, the CDR3 is TGTGCCAGCAGATGGGGGATGGCAGTAAGCAATCAGCCCCAGCATTTT. This sequence joins TRBV6-2 or TRBV6-3 and TRBJ1-5; D may be TRBD1 (5 bases). In germline, CDR1 is MNHEY, CDR2 SVGEGT. The CDR3 loop spans 16 amino acids. The ends were cut back, 6 bases at V and 1 base at J, with 16 bases in the middle.

The gene calls are TRBV3-1 and TRBJ2-1; 11 bases are a match to TRBD2. Germline values: CDR1 LGHDT, CDR2 YNNKEL (reference sequence). V was pared by 6 bases and J by 13 bases, with 11 bases of the junction left unmatched. The CDR3 runs 14 residues. CDR3 bases: TGTGCCAGCAGAGGGGCACTAGCGGGGGATCAACAGTTCTTC. Encoded protein: CASRGALAGDQQFF.

The V call is TRBV12-5, the J call TRBJ1-1, with D possibly TRBD1 on 5 matching bases. Trimming took 5 bases from V and 1 from J, leaving 8 bases between them. Germline CDR1 and CDR2: LGHNT and FRNRAP. CDR3 length: 13 amino acids. The CDR3 spells CASGAGTNTEAFF. Written as DNA, the CDR3 is TGTGCTAGTGGTGCCGGGACGAACACTGAAGCTTTCTTT. The full variable domain, with the rest looked up from reference TRBV12-5 and TRBJ1-1, is DARVTQTPRHKVTEMGQEVTMRCQPILGHNTVFWYRQTMMQGLELLAYFRNRAPLDDSGMPKDRFSAEMPDATLATLKIQPSEPRDSAVYFCASGAGTNTEAFFGQGTRLTVV.